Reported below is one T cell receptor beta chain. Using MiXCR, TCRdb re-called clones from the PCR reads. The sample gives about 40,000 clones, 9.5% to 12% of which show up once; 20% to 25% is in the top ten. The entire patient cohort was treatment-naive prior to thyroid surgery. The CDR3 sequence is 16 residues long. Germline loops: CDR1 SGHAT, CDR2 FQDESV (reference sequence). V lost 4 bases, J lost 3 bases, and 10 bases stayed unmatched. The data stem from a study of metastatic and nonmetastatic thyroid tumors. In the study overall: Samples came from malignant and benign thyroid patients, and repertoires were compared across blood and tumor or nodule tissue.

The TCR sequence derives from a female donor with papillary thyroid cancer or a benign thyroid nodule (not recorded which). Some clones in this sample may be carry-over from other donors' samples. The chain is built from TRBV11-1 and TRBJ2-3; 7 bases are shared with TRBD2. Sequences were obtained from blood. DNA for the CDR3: TGTGCCAGCAGCTGGGACTATCGGGAGTTAACAGATACGCAGTATTTT. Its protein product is CASSWDYRELTDTQYF. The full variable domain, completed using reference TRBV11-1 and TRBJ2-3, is EAEVAQSPRYKITEKSQAVAFWCDPISGHATLYWYRQILGQGPELLVQFQDESVVDDSQLPKDRFSAERLKGVDSTLKIQPAELGDSAMYLCASSWDYRELTDTQYFGPGTRLTVL.